This T cell receptor (beta chain) was profiled in a study of CD8 T cells in ankylosing spondylitis. This clonotype was detected only a few times. The CDR3 runs to 20 residues. V lost 4 bases to trimming and J lost 0 bases; unmatched junction nucleotides: 17. Germline V gives CDR1 MGHDK, CDR2 SYGVNS. TCRdb recomputed calls from the 5' RACE reads with MiXCR, one row per CDR3 protein. The table has under 250,000 distinct CDR3 sequences, under 35% seen once. The V gene is TRBV25-1, the J gene TRBJ2-1; 8 nucleotides align to TRBD1. The source of this sequence is a male donor with ankylosing spondylitis or in good health (not recorded which). Sequenced input: blood, either unsorted or a sorted T cell fraction (not recorded which). Here the CDR3 DNA reads TGTGCCAGCAGTGGGAGACAGGGGAGATCTCGGTGGAACTCCTACAATGAGCAGTTCTTC. It yields the protein CASSGRQGRSRWNSYNEQFF.